The 23 T cell receptor beta chains listed next were all sequenced from one sample in a study of blood T cell repertoires in COVID-19. The method was immunoSEQ multiplex PCR; TCRdb's version includes in-frame clones alone and lacks a portion of them. The sample yields about 440,000 clones, about 85% seen once. The sample taken for sequencing was PBMCs or T cells enriched from blood (not recorded which). The receptor source for this set is a woman aged 18-35 years with acute COVID-19.

The chain joins TRBV10-3 to TRBJ2-2; D possibly corresponds to TRBD1 (6 bases). The CDR3 consists of 16 residues. The ends were cut back, 9 bases at V and 0 bases at J, with 17 bases in the middle. The V gene's germline CDR1 is ENHRY and CDR2 SYGVKD. The CDR3 reads CAIGTFVLANTGELFF. The CDR3 region has the DNA TGTGCCATAGGGACATTCGTACTAGCGAACACCGGGGAGCTGTTTTTT.

This sequence joins TRBV7-2 and TRBJ1-1; 9 bases match TRBD1. The CDR3 loop spans 15 amino acids. J was trimmed by 4 bases and V by 4 bases; bases with no gene match: 7. CDR1 is SGHTA and CDR2 is FQGNSA in the germline V gene. CDR3 region: CASSSPDRGSTEAFF. CDR3 nucleotides: TGTGCCAGCAGCTCCCCGGACAGGGGTTCCACTGAAGCTTTCTTT. Based on the CDR3 plus reference TRBV7-2 and TRBJ1-1, the full variable domain is GAGVSQSPSNKVTEKGKDVELRCDPISGHTALYWYRQSLGQGLEFLIYFQGNSAPDKSGLPSDRFSAERTGGSVSTLTIQRTQQEDSAVYLCASSSPDRGSTEAFFGQGTRLTVV.

The J gene is TRBJ1-1, the V gene TRBV3-1 (or the pseudogene TRBV3-2), with a possible D match to TRBD1 (5 bases). This CDR3 has 13 amino acids. Per germline, CDR1 LGHDT and CDR2 YNNKEL (reference sequence). The V end was cut by 6 bases, the J end by 1 base, with 9 bases between. CDR3: CASSDSSNTEAFF. The CDR3 bases are TGTGCCAGCAGTGACAGTTCGAACACTGAAGCTTTCTTT.

The chain joins TRBV20-1 to TRBJ1-2; no clear D. Between the trimmed V and J ends, which lost 3 bases and 0 bases, there was a span of 14 bases. Germline CDR1 is DFQATT and CDR2 is SNEGSKA (reference sequence). This CDR3 has 15 residues. The DNA of the CDR3 is TGCAGTGCTAGTGATGGCCAGGCACCTAACTATGGCTACACCTTC. It codes for CSASDGQAPNYGYTF.

The chain's CDR3 is CSVLQGYNEQFF. The CDR3 DNA is TGCAGCGTCTTACAGGGATACAATGAGCAGTTCTTC. The rearrangement uses TRBV29-1 and TRBJ2-1; possible D gene TRBD1, 6 bases. The CDR3 has 12 residues. CDR1 is SQVTM, CDR2 ANQGSEA, per germline. Deletions cut 6 bases from V and 4 bases from J, with 10 bases between.

The rearrangement uses TRBV28 and TRBJ1-5; tentatively, D is TRBD1 (5 bases). This CDR3 contains 16 residues. V was shortened by 4 bases and J by 2 bases, with 15 bases between the two germline ends. Germline V gene data show CDR1 as MDHEN and CDR2 as SYDVKM. In DNA form, the CDR3 reads TGTGCCAGCAGTTGGGCAGGGCTGTTTGGCAATCAGCCCCAGCATTTT. As protein: CASSWAGLFGNQPQHF.

The rearrangement uses TRBV3-1 (or the pseudogene TRBV3-2) and TRBJ1-1, with TRBD1 as a possible D gene (6 bases). The V and J ends lost 4 bases and 3 bases respectively, with 12 bases between them. The CDR3 has 14 residues. CDR1 is LGHDT and CDR2 is YNNKEL in the germline V gene (reference sequence). CDR3 sequence (DNA): TGTGCCAGCAGCCGTAAACAGGGTTACACTGAAGCTTTCTTT. Translation gives CASSRKQGYTEAFF.

The J gene is TRBJ2-3, the V gene TRBV10-1, with D perhaps TRBD2 (6 bases). Per the germline V gene, CDR1 is WNHNN and CDR2 is SYGVQD (reference sequence). This CDR3 region has 16 residues. V was cut by 2 bases and J by 2 bases, with 14 bases left in between. CDR3 sequence reads: CASSEASDLITDTQYF. Written as DNA, the CDR3 is TGCGCCAGCAGTGAGGCTAGCGACCTGATCACAGATACGCAGTATTTT.

The chain uses TRBV29-1 and TRBJ2-6; D is unresolved. Trimming pared 0 bases from V and 2 bases from J, leaving 11 bases between. CDR3 size: 16 residues. Looked up from germline, CDR1 is SQVTM and CDR2 is ANQGSEA. The CDR3 protein is CSVEDASLTGANVLTF. In DNA form, the CDR3 reads TGCAGCGTTGAAGATGCCAGTCTGACTGGGGCCAACGTCCTGACTTTC.

The chain has TRBV7-2 and TRBJ1-4, with 7 bases aligning to TRBD1. Germline CDR1 is SGHTA and CDR2 is FQGNSA. The length of the CDR3 is 15 residues. V lost 5 bases and J lost 5; bases outside the gene matches: 8. The CDR3, as DNA: TGTGCCAGCAGCGCCGGCGGGACAGAGAATGAAAAACTGTTTTTT. As protein: CASSAGGTENEKLFF. Complete variable domain (other parts from reference TRBV7-2 and TRBJ1-4): GAGVSQSPSNKVTEKGKDVELRCDPISGHTALYWYRQSLGQGLEFLIYFQGNSAPDKSGLPSDRFSAERTGGSVSTLTIQRTQQEDSAVYLCASSAGGTENEKLFFGSGTQLSVL.

The chain carries TRBV6-5 and TRBJ2-2; TRBD1 is a possible D gene (5 bases). The CDR3 extends over 16 amino acids. Germline V gives CDR1 MNHEY, CDR2 SVGAGI. With 4 bases removed from V and 0 bases from J, the gap between germline ends came to 12 bases. The CDR3 protein is CASSSRGPANTGELFF. The CDR3 DNA sequence: TGTGCCAGCAGTTCTAGGGGCCCCGCGAACACCGGGGAGCTGTTTTTT.

This clone was counted a single time. The chain uses TRBV25-1 and TRBJ2-5; D is ambiguous. Deletions cut 10 bases from V and 2 bases from J, with 8 bases between. The CDR3 totals 11 residues. Germline-derived CDR1 and CDR2 are MGHDK and SYGVNS. CDR3 in amino acids: CATNWQETQYF. Here the CDR3 DNA reads TGTGCCACTAATTGGCAAGAGACCCAGTACTTC.

The gene calls are TRBV19 and TRBJ1-3; the D is unclear. The length of the CDR3 is 13 residues. The germline V gene has CDR1 LNHDA and CDR2 SQIVND (reference sequence). Trimming shortened V by 5 bases and J by 4 bases, and 9 bases separated the two germline ends. Here the CDR3 DNA reads TGTGCCAGTAGTCCCCTGTCCGGAAACACCATATATTTT. Translation gives CASSPLSGNTIYF.

The chain employs TRBV5-1 and TRBJ2-1; TRBD1 matches 7 bases. CDR1 is SGHRS, CDR2 YFSETQ, per germline. After removal of 7 bases from V and 4 bases from J, the junction contained 8 bases not matched to a gene. CDR3 length: 14 residues. The DNA of the CDR3 is TGCGCCAGCTCACCCGGGACAGCATACAATGAGCAGTTCTTC. Its protein is CASSPGTAYNEQFF.

This clone came up a few times. The gene calls are TRBV18 and TRBJ1-5; 7 bases agree with TRBD1. Germline V gene lookup returns CDR1 KGHSH and CDR2 LQKENI. This CDR3 has 16 amino acids. V was pared by 3 bases and J by 3 bases, with 8 bases of the junction left unmatched. The CDR3 region has the DNA TGTGCCAGCTCACCCACGTACGACAGGGCCAATCAGCCCCAGCATTTT. This codes for CASSPTYDRANQPQHF. Full variable domain (missing parts from reference TRBV18 and TRBJ1-5): NAGVMQNPRHLVRRRGQEARLRCSPMKGHSHVYWYRQLPEEGLKFMVYLQKENIIDESGMPKERFSAEFPKEGPSILRIQQVVRGDSAAYFCASSPTYDRANQPQHFGDGTRLSIL.

The CDR3 DNA is TGTGCCATCAGTGAGTCTCAGGGGTATGGCTACACCTTC. Protein product: CAISESQGYGYTF. This chain links TRBV10-3 with TRBJ1-2; D possibly corresponds to TRBD1 (6 bases). The V gene lost 0 bases and the J gene lost 5 bases, with 7 bases spanning the gap. Germline CDR1 reads ENHRY; CDR2 reads SYGVKD. The CDR3 consists of 13 residues.

J is TRBJ2-6 and V is TRBV7-7, with 9 nucleotides matching TRBD1. In germline, CDR1 is SSHAT, CDR2 FNYEAQ (reference sequence). The V gene end was trimmed by 6 bases and the J gene end by 3 bases; junction bases not matched to a gene: 18. The CDR3 spans 20 residues. DNA for the CDR3: TGTGCCAGCAGTTCCCTAGGGGGGACAGGGTGGGTAAGTGGGGCCAACGTCCTGACTTTC. Translating gives CASSSLGGTGWVSGANVLTF.

CDR3 loop: CASSPRGARFYEQYF. In DNA form, the CDR3 reads TGTGCCAGCAGCCCGCGGGGGGCCAGATTCTACGAGCAGTACTTC. The chain recombines TRBV7-9 with TRBJ2-7, with 8 bases that match TRBD2. The CDR3 totals 15 residues. The germline V gene encodes CDR1 SEHNR and CDR2 FQNEAQ (reference sequence). V dropped 5 bases and J dropped 3; count of bases not matched to a gene: 9.

The J gene is TRBJ1-6, the V gene TRBV6-5; the D is unclear. This CDR3 region has 14 residues. Germline loops: CDR1 MNHEY, CDR2 SVGAGI. Trimming left V 6 bases short and J 6 bases short, with 12 bases between. The CDR3 reads CASRTGRLNSPLHF. The CDR3 nucleotides are TGTGCCAGCAGGACCGGGAGGCTTAATTCACCCCTCCACTTT.

The chain joins TRBV5-4 to TRBJ2-1, with 8 positions matching TRBD1. CDR1 and CDR2 (germline): SGHNT, YYREEE (reference sequence). CDR3 size: 13 residues. V gave up 1 base and J gave up 8 bases; unmatched junction bases: 2. CDR3 in amino acids: CASSLTGGHEQFF. CDR3 bases: TGTGCCAGCAGCTTGACAGGGGGACATGAGCAGTTCTTC.

This chain links TRBV9 with TRBJ1-3; D is unclear. The germline V gene has CDR1 SGDLS and CDR2 YYNGEE. The CDR3 is made up of 13 amino acids. Trimming took 0 bases from V and 5 from J, leaving 6 bases between them. CDR3 sequence reads: CASSVEERNTIYF. In nucleotides, the CDR3 is TGTGCCAGCAGCGTAGAAGAGAGAAACACCATATATTTT.

The chain couples TRBV9 to TRBJ1-2; D ambiguous. Trimming left V 0 bases short and J 0 bases short, with 9 bases between. The V gene's germline CDR1 is SGDLS and CDR2 YYNGEE. The CDR3 totals 15 residues. The CDR3 DNA follows: TGTGCCAGCAGCGTAGGAGCGGATGCTAACTATGGCTACACCTTC. Translation: CASSVGADANYGYTF.

CDR3 nucleotides: TGTGCCAGCAGCCTAGCGGGATCCACCCACAATGAGCAGTTCTTC. Its protein product is CASSLAGSTHNEQFF. The chain recombines TRBV11-3 with TRBJ2-1; 9 bases fit TRBD2. Germline trimming cut 5 bases from V and 5 bases from J; bases unmatched to any gene: 7. This CDR3 is built from 15 residues. The V gene's germline CDR1 is SGHNT and CDR2 YENEEA. The full variable domain, with the rest looked up from reference TRBV11-3 and TRBJ2-1, is EAGVVQSPRYKIIEKKQPVAFWCNPISGHNTLYWYLQNLGQGPELLIRYENEEAVDDSQLPKDRFSAERLKGVDSTLKIQPAELGDSAVYLCASSLAGSTHNEQFFGPGTRLTVL.